Below, 11 T cell receptor beta chains from the same sample are listed, as sequenced in a study of T-cell reconstitution after alpha-beta-depleted transplantation in children. Molecular barcoding with unique molecular identifiers was used for the TCRbeta library. TCRdb independently ran MiXCR on the PCR reads; one entry per CDR3 protein. The sample lists around 400,000 distinct CDR3 sequences, over 20% occurring once. The sample in question was PBMCs from the stem cell graft donor, obtained from the stem cell graft. These receptors came from a human donor who donated a stem cell graft to a child with acute myeloid leukemia.

The chain recombines TRBV4-2 with TRBJ2-2, with TRBD2 identical over 10 bases. Germline V gives CDR1 LGHNA, CDR2 YNFKEQ. This CDR3 is built from 15 residues. J was trimmed by 3 bases and V by 6 bases; bases with no gene match: 4. The CDR3 DNA sequence: TGTGCCAGCAGACTCAGCGGGAGGGACACCGGGGAGCTGTTTTTT. This gives the protein CASRLSGRDTGELFF.

This clonotype came up a few times. The chain employs TRBV7-4 and TRBJ1-5; 9 bases are a match to TRBD1. This CDR3 is built from 16 residues. Germline V gene data show CDR1 as SGHVT and CDR2 as SQSDAQ. V shed 7 bases, J shed 1 base, and the junction held 8 bases outside the gene matches. The CDR3 DNA follows: TGTGCCAGCAACCGGACAGGGGAAGTCAGCAATCAGCCCCAGCATTTT. As protein: CASNRTGEVSNQPQHF. The variable domain in full, completed from reference TRBV7-4 and TRBJ1-5, reads GAGVSQSPRYKVAKRGRDVALRCDSISGHVTLYWYRQTLGQGSEVLTYSQSDAQRDKSGRPSGRFSAERPERSVSTLKIQRTEQGDSAVYLCASNRTGEVSNQPQHFGDGTRLSIL.

The sample holds a few counts of this clonotype. The V gene is TRBV7-2, the J gene TRBJ2-7, with TRBD2 identical over 8 bases. V lost 3 bases to trimming and J lost 5 bases; unmatched junction nucleotides: 12. Germline lookup yields CDR1 SGHTA and CDR2 FQGNSA. The CDR3 has 16 residues. The CDR3 reads CASSFGATLTSDEQYF. CDR3 nucleotides: TGTGCCAGCAGCTTCGGGGCAACCCTGACTAGCGACGAGCAGTACTTC.

The J gene is TRBJ2-7, the V gene TRBV27; D may be TRBD1 (6 bases). CDR3 size: 14 residues. The germline V and J ends were trimmed by 2 bases and 0 bases, with 8 bases remaining between them. The V gene's germline CDR1 is MNHEY and CDR2 SMNVEV (reference sequence). The CDR3 protein is CASSLKDSSYEQYF. The CDR3, as DNA: TGTGCCAGCAGTTTAAAGGACAGCTCCTACGAGCAGTACTTC.

Ten or more counts support this clonotype. V is TRBV7-2 and J is TRBJ2-1; TRBD2 matches at 9 bases. The germline V gene encodes CDR1 SGHTA and CDR2 FQGNSA. The V gene end was trimmed by 4 bases and the J gene end by 7 bases; junction bases not matched to a gene: 5. This CDR3 is 14 amino acids long. DNA for the CDR3: TGTGCCAGCAGCTCTACGACTAGCGGTAATGAGCAGTTCTTC. Amino acids: CASSSTTSGNEQFF.

V usage is TRBV12-3 or TRBV12-4 and J usage is TRBJ2-7; unclear D gene. The V end lost 3 bases, the J end lost 12 bases, and 15 bases lay between the germline ends. This CDR3 has 12 amino acids. The CDR3 DNA is TGTGCCAGCAGTTTCGATCGGAGTTATCGGTACTTC. Its protein is CASSFDRSYRYF.

In this sample, this clonotype turned up a few times. This chain connects TRBV12-3 or TRBV12-4 to TRBJ1-2, with D possibly being TRBD1 (5 bases). With 6 bases removed from V and 8 bases from J, the gap between germline ends came to 19 bases. The CDR3 has 14 amino acids. The DNA of the CDR3 is TGTGCCAGCAGCACGACTCAGGGACTTTTGGGCTACACCTTC. Translated, it gives CASSTTQGLLGYTF.

This sequence joins TRBV5-1 and TRBJ2-5; possibly TRBD2 for D (5 bases). Germline CDR1 and CDR2: SGHRS and YFSETQ. V shed 5 bases and J shed 7 bases, with 9 bases lying between them. This CDR3 contains 11 residues. The CDR3 DNA reads TGCGCCAGCAGGGAGGACGGGACCCAGTACTTC. Translation: CASREDGTQYF.

This rearrangement joins TRBV28 to TRBJ1-1, with 8 positions matching TRBD1. Trimming at V came to 5 bases and at J to 6 bases, leaving 5 bases not matched to a gene. CDR1 and CDR2 from the germline V gene are MDHEN and SYDVKM. There are 13 residues in the CDR3. The CDR3 DNA follows: TGTGCCAGCAGTCCCTCGACAGGGGCTGAAGCTTTCTTT. Residues: CASSPSTGAEAFF.

The chain links TRBV20-1 to TRBJ2-3; D remains ambiguous. The CDR3 is 15 amino acids. Germline V lookup: CDR1 DFQATT, CDR2 SNEGSKA (reference sequence). V was clipped by 0 bases and J by 0 bases, with 10 bases between them. The CDR3: CSARDEGSSTDTQYF. CDR3 bases: TGCAGTGCTAGAGATGAAGGGTCTAGCACAGATACGCAGTATTTT.

V gene TRBV20-1 combines with J gene TRBJ1-3, with D tentatively TRBD1 (6 bases). V lost 5 bases and J lost 0, with 14 bases in between. The CDR3 totals 15 residues. Per the germline V gene, CDR1 is DFQATT and CDR2 is SNEGSKA (reference sequence). The CDR3 sequence is CSARGGEYSGNTIYF. The CDR3 DNA reads TGCAGTGCTCGAGGGGGGGAGTACTCTGGAAACACCATATATTTT.